This T cell receptor (beta chain) stems from a study of T cells in Graves' hyperthyroidism and ophthalmopathy. On the study more broadly: Pretreatment peripheral blood was obtained at initial diagnosis.

Using RNA transcripts as the source, TCR beta CDR3 regions were amplified. The study used the HTBI primer set for a first-round RT-PCR of the TCR CDR3. One entry per CDR3 protein, called by TCRdb with MiXCR from the multiplex PCR reads. The sample lists about 480,000 distinct CDR3 sequences; approximately 15% were seen once. Cells are PBMCs isolated from about 10 ml of fresh blood. This clonotype was observed many times. What it recognizes is unknown. The study's findings and limits: It was a median around 6 months before onset that the model predicted ophthalmopathy.

This CDR3 spans 14 amino acids. Trimming left V 4 bases short and J 0 bases short, with 10 bases between. Germline CDR1 reads SGDLS; CDR2 reads YYNGEE. The receptor's source is a woman aged 18-29 years with Graves' hyperthyroidism. Sequencing was performed on blood. The chain links TRBV9 to TRBJ1-2, with no clear D. The DNA for the CDR3 is TGTGCCAGCAGCCCCGATAGATCTAACTATGGCTACACCTTC. The encoded protein is CASSPDRSNYGYTF.